What follows describes a single TCR beta chain. No antigen is known for it. No base quality information exists; no much larger clone differs at one position. This entry belongs to a study of neurological immune-mediated disorders (dated by TCRdb to between 2018 and 2020). Regarding the study in general: The study compared peripheral blood TCR-beta repertoires of HTLV-I-associated myelopathy (HAM/TSP) patients, multiple sclerosis patients and healthy controls using UMI-based sequencing. Each longitudinal HAM/TSP and healthy donor was sampled at 3 time-points spaced at roughly 3-45 month intervals. The cohort included 60 to 75 subjects: approximately 15 with HAM/TSP, about 34 with multiple sclerosis, and approximately 20 healthy controls. The roughly 100 TCR-beta libraries included longitudinal samples, technical triplicates and paired sorted CD4+ and CD8+ T-cell subsets alongside PBMC samples.

The intended sense of this specimen's time point label: longitudinal time-point 2. For unsorted PBMC libraries, 2 million PBMCs were used after storage in RNAlater at -80 degrees C until RNA extraction. Peripheral blood was subjected to Ficoll-Hypaque density gradient centrifugation to isolate PBMCs, which were then cryopreserved in liquid nitrogen. cDNA was synthesized by template-switch 5'RACE using a primer with a 10-nucleotide random unique molecular identifier that tagged each TCR transcript. Every sequencing run yielded over 160 million TCR-beta sequences covering 15-18 subjects. Total RNA was extracted with the RNeasy kit. The KAPA Real-time Library Amplification kit was used to amplify TCR-beta VDJ regions with primers targeting the TCR constant region and the 5'RACE anchor. A first PCR added sample indexes and Illumina adaptors, after which a second PCR increased the library yield. After Ampure bead purification, the roughly 650 bp TCR product was size-selected on a 2% E-gel SizeSelection system. Library quality was checked on a Bioanalyzer, concentration was measured with Qubit, and libraries were quantified with the Kapa Library Quantification kit before pooling. An Illumina HiSeq 2500 was used to sequence the libraries paired-end at 2 x 150 bp. To increase sequence diversity, about 24-32% phiX was spiked into each library pool. In the paper's pipeline: The UMI-based MiGEC pipeline processed quality-filtered reads and removed over 90% of raw TCR sequences during error correction. IMGT germline references were used for aligning VDJ genes, and each clonotype was defined as a unique CDR3 amino acid sequence together with its V-J genes. VDJtools evaluated clonal expansion, Shannon diversity and CDR3 relatedness (CalcPairwiseDistances, ClusterSamples); CLCbio workbench built phylogenetic trees. Using coefficient-of-variation modelling across technical triplicates, the study counted a clone as expanded if it had at least 8 unique UMIs. The public reads were quality trimmed at Q25 with fastp and then assembled into clones with MiXCR by TCRdb, keeping productive beta chains. Every entry covers one CDR3 protein and lists the most common genes and DNA from its rows. Clone size and V and J calls follow TCRdb, not the original study. A total of 81,000 or so distinct CDR3 sequences appear in this sample, roughly an eighth of them only once. Roughly 4.8% of the sample belongs to the ten largest clones.

The germline V and J ends show losses of 3 bases and 7 bases respectively, and no gene match explains 17 bases of the junction. CDR1 MNHEY and CDR2 SMNVEV were looked up in the germline V gene (reference sequence). The CDR3, from cysteine to phenylalanine, totals 19 residues. Only the CDR3 portion is preserved as DNA: 57 bases, with reading frame beginning at the first base. Overall results and qualifications from the work: TCR clonal expansion was highest in HAM/TSP patients and lowest in MS patients, with MS patients falling below even healthy controls. No identical CDR3 amino acid sequences were shared among expanded clones across subjects, suggesting private TCR-beta repertoires in all groups.

The chain joins TRBV27 to TRBJ2-3, with TRBD2 identical over 12 junction bases. Material: PBMCs. This receptor was taken from a female donor with HTLV-1-associated myelopathy (HAM/TSP). For the CDR3, the sequence is CASSFLPTTSGGPRNTQYF. The nucleotide sequence reads TGTGCCAGCAGTTTTCTTCCGACGACTAGCGGGGGCCCTCGGAATACGCAGTATTTT.